This T cell receptor beta chain derives from a study of blood T cell repertoires in COVID-19. Study summary: Sites across the United States, Italy and Spain contributed samples from acute and convalescent COVID-19. From T cells, B-cell-depleted T cells, or PBMCs came the material, which was cDNA or gDNA.

CDR1 and CDR2 (germline): KGHDR, SFDVKD. Trimming left V 4 bases short and J 2 bases short, with 11 bases between. The CDR3 totals 14 residues. In the original analysis: Reference gene primers were amplified, and this amplification served to estimate nucleated cell counts. TCRdb keeps only in-frame clones here, not all; method: immunoSEQ multiplex PCR. That table furnishes V, J and clone size, whereas the DNA furnished D and trimming. Here the sample spans roughly 230,000 clones, roughly 83% being singletons. Specimen: peripheral blood. The chain employs TRBV24-1 and TRBJ2-7, with no clear D. The sequence was obtained from a woman between 50 and 59 years old with acute or convalescent COVID-19. CDR3 amino acids: CATSDRTETYEQYF. In nucleotides, the CDR3 is TGTGCCACCAGTGACCGTACAGAGACCTACGAGCAGTACTTC.